The clone carrying this TCR beta chain was recorded a few times. These data belong to a study of cytomegalovirus exposure and HLA in healthy donors. The V segment lost 10 bases and the J segment 5 bases; nucleotides outside the gene matches: 10. The CDR3 is made up of 13 amino acids. Per the germline V gene, CDR1 is MNHNY and CDR2 is SVGAGI (reference sequence). The PCR contained 60 Vbeta and 13 Jbeta primers. Sequencing used immunoSEQ multiplex PCR; TCRdb keeps in-frame clones, though not all of them. The sample contains about 170,000 clones, approximately 65% of which appear only once. This clonotype originated in a middle-aged man in good health and CMV-seronegative. The sample consisted of PBMCs. The chain employs TRBV6-6 and TRBJ1-1; 7 bases match TRBD1. The CDR3 is CATGPTGLTEAFF. CDR3 nucleotide sequence: TGTGCCACCGGACCGACAGGGTTAACTGAAGCTTTCTTT.